Following are 31 T cell receptor beta chains from one sample sequenced in a study of beta chain features in type 1 diabetes. Of the isolated RNA, all was reverse transcribed, and so the sequenced material was expressed TCRB transcripts. Profiled with immunoSEQ multiplex PCR; TCRdb holds only in-frame clones, not every one. The sample records about 410,000 clones, about 14% being singletons. Material for sequencing was naive CD4+ T cells from blood. The receptors were gathered from a man aged 25-45 years in good health.

This sequence joins TRBV6-5 and TRBJ2-7; 8 nucleotides match TRBD2. The trim removed 8 bases at V and 2 bases at J, leaving 5 bases unmatched. The CDR3 consists of 13 residues. Per the germline V gene, CDR1 is MNHEY and CDR2 is SVGAGI. For the CDR3, the DNA is TGTGCCAGCGGGGCGGGGGGAACCTACGAGCAGTACTTC. The encoded protein is CASGAGGTYEQYF.

Only a few counts were recorded for this clone. The rearrangement links TRBV4-3 to TRBJ1-2; tentative D call: TRBD1 (6 bases). CDR3 length equals 19 residues. V lost 4 bases to trimming and J lost 0 bases, with 24 bases between them. In germline, CDR1 is LGHNA, CDR2 YSLEER. CDR3 sequence (DNA): TGCGCCAGCAGCCCAAGCGGTCTCTCCGGGACAATAGCTAACTATGGCTACACCTTC. Translation gives CASSPSGLSGTIANYGYTF.

V usage is TRBV10-3 and J usage is TRBJ1-4; tentatively, D is TRBD1 (5 bases). Per the germline V gene, CDR1 is ENHRY and CDR2 is SYGVKD. The CDR3 has 13 residues. Trimming cost V 6 bases and J 5 bases, with 10 bases left between them. CDR3 DNA sequence: TGTGCCATCAGGACAGCTCCGAATGAAAAACTGTTTTTT. Protein: CAIRTAPNEKLFF.

This clone was seen ten or more times. The genes are TRBV7-2 and TRBJ2-5; a weak D match, TRBD2 (6 bases). Between the trimmed V and J ends, which lost 4 bases and 2 bases, there was a span of 8 bases. Germline V gene sequence: CDR1 SGHTA, CDR2 FQGNSA. CDR3 size: 13 residues. CDR3 loop: CASSSSAQETQYF. CDR3 sequence (DNA): TGTGCCAGCAGCTCTAGCGCACAAGAGACCCAGTACTTC. Filled out from reference TRBV7-2 and TRBJ2-5, the complete variable domain reads GAGVSQSPSNKVTEKGKDVELRCDPISGHTALYWYRQSLGQGLEFLIYFQGNSAPDKSGLPSDRFSAERTGGSVSTLTIQRTQQEDSAVYLCASSSSAQETQYFGPGTRLLVL.

Comments on this clone: The germline gene is not matched at one end of the junction; a read error may be the cause. The V call is TRBV7-2, the J call TRBJ2-5, with D hard to call. Germline CDR1 is SGHTA and CDR2 is FQGNSA. The CDR3 loop spans 13 amino acids. CDR3 sequence (DNA): TGTGCCAGCAGCTTAGCCCCCGGGCCACCGTTCCACTTC. This translates into CASSLAPGPPFHF.

CDR3 sequence (DNA): TGTGCCTGGAGTGCCCGACTAGCGGGAGTAAACGAGCAGTACGTC. Its translation is CAWSARLAGVNEQYV. The J gene is TRBJ2-7, the V gene TRBV30; 12 bases match TRBD2. The ends lost 1 base at V and 5 bases at J; junction bases unmatched: 6. The CDR3 contains 15 residues. Germline V gene data show CDR1 as GTSNPN and CDR2 as SVGIG (reference sequence).

The chain recombines TRBV7-9 with TRBJ2-1; 10 bases map to TRBD1. Trimming removed 0 bases from V and 6 bases from J; junction bases left unmatched: 8. The CDR3 extends over 17 amino acids. Germline V lookup: CDR1 SEHNR, CDR2 FQNEAQ (reference sequence). The CDR3 loop reads CASSLALGQGLSNEQFF. Here the CDR3 DNA reads TGTGCCAGCAGCTTAGCGTTGGGACAGGGGCTGAGCAATGAGCAGTTCTTC.

There are a few counts of this clone. The chain combines TRBV15 with TRBJ2-5; D is ambiguous. Germline loops: CDR1 LNHNV, CDR2 YYDKDF (reference sequence). Deletions cut 0 bases from V and 1 base from J, with 9 bases between. CDR3 size: 15 residues. The CDR3 is CATSRERGLQETQYF. The CDR3 nucleotides read TGTGCCACCAGCAGAGAACGCGGCCTCCAAGAGACCCAGTACTTC.

This sequence joins TRBV4-3 and TRBJ2-1, with TRBD2 matching over 13 bases. This CDR3 spans 18 amino acids. The ends lost 1 base at V and 7 bases at J; junction bases unmatched: 10. The germline V gene has CDR1 LGHNA and CDR2 YSLEER. This chain's CDR3 is CASSQVKGLAGTRNEQFF. CDR3 sequence (DNA): TGCGCCAGCAGCCAAGTAAAGGGACTAGCGGGGACAAGGAATGAGCAGTTCTTC.

Points on this clone: This sample also contains other DNA sequences that code for the same CDR3. The chain carries TRBV10-3 and TRBJ2-3; no clear D gene. The CDR3 is made up of 12 amino acids. CDR1 is ENHRY, CDR2 SYGVKD, per germline. V shed 7 bases and J shed 2 bases, with 7 bases lying between them. The CDR3 region has the DNA TGTGCCATCAAGGCAGTCACAGATACGCAGTATTTT. Its protein product is CAIKAVTDTQYF.

CDR3 loop: CASRRQGASTGELFF. The CDR3 DNA reads as TGTGCCAGCAGGCGACAGGGGGCGAGCACCGGGGAGCTGTTTTTT. The chain is built from TRBV27 and TRBJ2-2, with TRBD1 identical over 10 bases. V gave up 6 bases and J gave up 4 bases; unmatched junction bases: 5. The CDR3 runs 15 residues. Germline V gene sequence: CDR1 MNHEY, CDR2 SMNVEV (reference sequence).

J is TRBJ2-7 and V is TRBV11-2, with unresolved D. The ends were cut back, 0 bases at V and 7 bases at J, with 10 bases in the middle. The CDR3 has 13 residues. The germline gives CDR1 SGHAT, CDR2 FQNNGV. In DNA, the CDR3 is TGTGCCAGCAGCTTAGACAGGATGGGGGAGCAGTACTTC. This codes for CASSLDRMGEQYF.

The table lists this clone with many counts. This sequence joins TRBV19 and TRBJ1-1; weak D call: TRBD1 (5 bases). The CDR3 consists of 13 residues. Per germline, CDR1 LNHDA and CDR2 SQIVND (reference sequence). V was pared by 5 bases and J by 0 bases, with 7 bases between. The CDR3 spells CASSDSMNTEAFF. The DNA for the CDR3 is TGTGCCAGTAGTGACAGCATGAACACTGAAGCTTTCTTT.

This clone has a handful of counts. The CDR3: CASSAGGLASSYEQYF. The CDR3 DNA is TGTGCCAGCAGTGCGGGTGGGCTAGCGAGCTCCTACGAGCAGTACTTC. The chain combines TRBV2 with TRBJ2-7; perhaps TRBD2 as D (6 bases). The germline V gene encodes CDR1 SNHLY and CDR2 FYNNEI. V dropped 4 bases and J dropped 0 bases, with 16 bases sitting between them. The length of the CDR3 is 16 residues.

V gene TRBV5-6 combines with J gene TRBJ1-2, with unresolved D. Germline V gene lookup returns CDR1 SGHDT and CDR2 YYEEEE. Trimming pared 2 bases from V and 8 bases from J, leaving 10 bases between. This CDR3 region has 12 residues. Here the CDR3 reads CASSFGPPGYTF. The CDR3 bases are TGTGCCAGCAGCTTTGGACCGCCCGGCTACACCTTC.

This clone has just a few counts. This chain connects TRBV5-1 to TRBJ2-4, with 9 nucleotides matching TRBD1. Germline CDR1 SGHRS, CDR2 YFSETQ. This CDR3 has 14 residues. V gave up 4 bases and J gave up 9 bases; unmatched junction bases: 8. This chain's CDR3 is CASSTIQGASIQYF. DNA of the CDR3: TGCGCCAGCAGCACGATACAGGGGGCGAGCATTCAGTACTTC. Full variable domain (outside the CDR3, taken from reference TRBV5-1 and TRBJ2-4): KAGVTQTPRYLIKTRGQQVTLSCSPISGHRSVSWYQQTPGQGLQFLFEYFSETQRNKGNFPGRFSGRQFSNSRSEMNVSTLELGDSALYLCASSTIQGASIQYFGAGTRLSVL.

This clone has only a few counts. V is TRBV20-1 and J is TRBJ2-5; D is ambiguous. The V end lost 3 bases, the J end lost 6 bases, and 8 bases lay between the germline ends. Germline CDR1 reads DFQATT; CDR2 reads SNEGSKA (reference sequence). There are 11 residues in the CDR3. In DNA form, the CDR3 reads TGCAGTGCTAGCGGGTGGCAGACCCAGTACTTC. This codes for CSASGWQTQYF.

The J gene is TRBJ2-3, the V gene TRBV7-2, with unresolved D. Per the germline V gene, CDR1 is SGHTA and CDR2 is FQGNSA. The CDR3 spans 13 residues. V gave up 5 bases and J gave up 6 bases, with 12 bases separating them. The CDR3 DNA is TGTGCCAGCAGCCCTATTCTAGGCGATACGCAGTATTTT. It is translated as CASSPILGDTQYF.

A few counts support this clone. The chain couples TRBV4-1 to TRBJ1-1; 9 nucleotides line up with TRBD1. Unmatched junction bases numbered 5, after V lost 2 bases and J lost 4 bases. This CDR3 is built from 15 residues. Germline V lookup: CDR1 MGHRA, CDR2 YSYEKL. The CDR3 protein is CASSQPGQGTTEAFF. The CDR3 DNA reads TGCGCCAGCAGCCAACCTGGACAGGGGACCACTGAAGCTTTCTTT.

This chain links TRBV29-1 with TRBJ2-7; D is unresolved. V was cut by 4 bases and J by 5 bases, with 9 bases left in between. Germline V lookup: CDR1 SQVTM, CDR2 ANQGSEA. The CDR3 runs to 11 residues. The CDR3 DNA sequence: TGCAGCGTTGCCAGGAATGACGAGCAGTACTTC. Translation gives CSVARNDEQYF.

This clone was observed a few times. The chain carries TRBV30 and TRBJ1-1; the D is unclear. The CDR3 extends over 15 amino acids. V was trimmed by 3 bases and J by 2 bases, leaving 16 bases between them. Germline V lookup: CDR1 GTSNPN, CDR2 SVGIG (reference sequence). DNA of the CDR3: TGTGCCTGGAGCTCCTCTCAGACGGGAAACACTGAAGCTTTCTTT. Translated, it gives CAWSSSQTGNTEAFF.

A few counts support this clone. The chain couples TRBV15 to TRBJ1-6; 11 bases are a match to TRBD1. This CDR3 is built from 14 residues. V lost 7 bases and J lost 9; bases outside the gene matches: 5. Germline CDR1 LNHNV, CDR2 YYDKDF (reference sequence). The CDR3 bases are TGTGCCACCACCCTGGACAGGGGGCTTTCACCCCTCCACTTT. Protein: CATTLDRGLSPLHF.

The gene calls are TRBV7-2 and TRBJ1-2; D may be TRBD1 (5 bases). The length of the CDR3 is 12 residues. Trimming pared 3 bases from V and 7 bases from J, leaving 9 bases between. Germline V gene lookup returns CDR1 SGHTA and CDR2 FQGNSA. CDR3 nucleotide sequence: TGTGCCAGCAGCTTCGACAGCTCTGGCTACACCTTC. Its protein is CASSFDSSGYTF.

This clone was detected only a few times. At the DNA level, this CDR3 is encoded by other sequences in the same sample as well. The genes are TRBV7-2 and TRBJ2-1; 7 bases line up with TRBD1. Trimming removed 5 bases from V and 0 bases from J; junction bases left unmatched: 4. The CDR3 covers 15 residues. Germline V gene sequence: CDR1 SGHTA, CDR2 FQGNSA. The CDR3 here is CASSTDRSSYNEQFF. The CDR3 DNA reads TGTGCCAGCAGCACGGACAGGAGCTCCTACAATGAGCAGTTCTTC.

The gene calls are TRBV2 and TRBJ2-7; no reliable D call. Germline-derived CDR1 and CDR2 are SNHLY and FYNNEI. The V end lost 7 bases, the J end lost 0 bases, and 16 bases lay between the germline ends. The CDR3 covers 15 residues. CDR3 sequence reads: CASKIGRKSSYEQYF. CDR3 sequence (DNA): TGTGCCAGCAAAATTGGACGGAAGAGCTCCTACGAGCAGTACTTC.

The rearrangement uses TRBV7-2 and TRBJ2-5; tentatively, D is TRBD1 (6 bases). Trimming took off 10 bases at V and 2 bases at J, with 20 bases between the two ends. The CDR3 consists of 15 residues. CDR1 is SGHTA and CDR2 is FQGNSA in the germline V gene. CDR3 amino acids: CATQYTGTKQETQYF. The CDR3 coding sequence is TGTGCCACCCAATACACCGGGACAAAGCAAGAGACCCAGTACTTC.

The chain recombines TRBV5-6 with TRBJ2-1; perhaps TRBD1 as D (6 bases). Germline-derived CDR1 and CDR2 are SGHDT and YYEEEE. V lost 3 bases to trimming and J lost 4 bases, with 17 bases between them. This CDR3 is built from 16 residues. This chain's CDR3 is CASSSERQGSYNEQFF. The CDR3 DNA sequence: TGTGCCAGCAGCTCCGAGCGGCAGGGGTCTTACAATGAGCAGTTCTTC.

The chain couples TRBV6-1 to TRBJ2-3; tentatively, D is TRBD2 (5 bases). The CDR3 length is 14 residues. The germline V gene has CDR1 MNHNS and CDR2 SASEGT. V was trimmed by 2 bases and J by 3 bases, leaving 9 bases between them. In DNA, the CDR3 is TGTGCCAGCAGTGAACCAGCGGCTACAGATACGCAGTATTTT. It is translated as CASSEPAATDTQYF.

This clone has more than one count but fewer than ten. The chain carries TRBV18 and TRBJ1-4; D gene ambiguous. The V end lost 1 base, the J end lost 5 bases, and 5 bases lay between the germline ends. CDR1 is KGHSH, CDR2 LQKENI, per germline. The CDR3 sequence is 13 residues long. The DNA of the CDR3 is TGTGCCAGCTCACCACTTGGAAATGAAAAACTGTTTTTT. Protein product: CASSPLGNEKLFF. Looking up the rest from reference TRBV18 and TRBJ1-4 gives the full variable domain: NAGVMQNPRHLVRRRGQEARLRCSPMKGHSHVYWYRQLPEEGLKFMVYLQKENIIDESGMPKERFSAEFPKEGPSILRIQQVVRGDSAAYFCASSPLGNEKLFFGSGTQLSVL.

V is TRBV4-3 and J is TRBJ2-6, with D maybe TRBD2 (5 bases). The CDR3 is 17 amino acids. Germline assignment: CDR1 LGHNA and CDR2 YSLEER. Trimming removed 0 bases at V and 7 bases at J, with 16 bases between. CDR3 nucleotides: TGCGCCAGCAGCCAAGAGGCGGTAGGGAGTGGTGCCAACGTCCTGACTTTC. Its protein is CASSQEAVGSGANVLTF.

The chain carries TRBV7-8 and TRBJ2-3, with 10 bases aligning to TRBD1. Trimming took 5 bases from V and 5 from J; bases not matched to a gene: 4. Germline loops: CDR1 SGHVS, CDR2 FQNEAQ. The CDR3 is 14 residues long. As DNA, the CDR3 is TGTGCCAGCAGCGGACAGGGGGGGATAGATACGCAGTATTTT. Amino acid sequence: CASSGQGGIDTQYF.